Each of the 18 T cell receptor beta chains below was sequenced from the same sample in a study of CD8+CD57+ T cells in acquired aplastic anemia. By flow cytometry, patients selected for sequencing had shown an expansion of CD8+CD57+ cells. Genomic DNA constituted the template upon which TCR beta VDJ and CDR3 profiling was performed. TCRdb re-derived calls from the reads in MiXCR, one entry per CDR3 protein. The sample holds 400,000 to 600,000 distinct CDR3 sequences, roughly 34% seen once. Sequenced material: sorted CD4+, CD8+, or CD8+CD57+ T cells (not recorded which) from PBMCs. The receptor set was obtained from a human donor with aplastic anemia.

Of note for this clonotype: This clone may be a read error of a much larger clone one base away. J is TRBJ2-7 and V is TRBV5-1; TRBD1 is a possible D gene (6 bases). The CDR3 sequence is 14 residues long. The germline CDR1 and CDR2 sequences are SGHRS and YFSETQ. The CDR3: CPSSLVTGPGEQYF. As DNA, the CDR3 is TGCCCCAGCAGCTTGGTGACAGGACCGGGCGAGCAGTACTTC.

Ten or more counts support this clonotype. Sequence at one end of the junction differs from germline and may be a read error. As DNA, the CDR3 is TGTGCTAGCAGCCCAGACAGGGAGGATACGCAGTATTTT. Protein sequence: CASSPDREDTQYF. The chain joins TRBV7-7 to TRBJ2-3; 7 bases match TRBD1. This CDR3 has 13 amino acids. Germline CDR1 SSHAT, CDR2 FNYEAQ (reference sequence).

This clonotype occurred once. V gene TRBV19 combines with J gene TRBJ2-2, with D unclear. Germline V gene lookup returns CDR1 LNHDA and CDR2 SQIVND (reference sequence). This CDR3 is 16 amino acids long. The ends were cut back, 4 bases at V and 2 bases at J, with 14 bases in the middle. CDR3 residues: CASSKGLLRNTGELFF. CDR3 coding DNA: TGTGCCAGTAGTAAGGGCTTACTACGAAACACCGGGGAGCTGTTTTTT.

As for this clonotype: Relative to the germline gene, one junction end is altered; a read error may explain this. The CDR3 sequence: CASSELVGGNEQYF. Written as DNA, the CDR3 is TGTGCCAGCAGTGAGCTGGTGGGGGGGAACGAGCAGTACTTC. The chain employs TRBV10-3 and TRBJ2-7; 7 bases agree with TRBD2. This CDR3 contains 14 residues. CDR1 ENHRY and CDR2 SYGVKD come from the germline V gene.

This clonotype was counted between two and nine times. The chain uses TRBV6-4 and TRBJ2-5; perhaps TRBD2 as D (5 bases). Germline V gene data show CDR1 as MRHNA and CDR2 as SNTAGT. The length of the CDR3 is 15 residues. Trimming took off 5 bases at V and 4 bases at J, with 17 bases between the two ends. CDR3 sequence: CASSYELGRVETQYF. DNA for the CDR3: TGTGCCAGCAGTTACGAACTAGGAAGAGTAGAGACCCAGTACTTC.

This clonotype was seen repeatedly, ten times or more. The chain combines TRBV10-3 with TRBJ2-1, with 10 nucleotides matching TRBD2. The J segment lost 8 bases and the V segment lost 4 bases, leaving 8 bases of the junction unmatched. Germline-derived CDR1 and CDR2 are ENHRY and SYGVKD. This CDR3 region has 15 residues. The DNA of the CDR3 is TGTGCCATCAGTGCTCCTAGCGGGAGAAGCTATGAGCAGTTCTTC. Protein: CAISAPSGRSYEQFF.

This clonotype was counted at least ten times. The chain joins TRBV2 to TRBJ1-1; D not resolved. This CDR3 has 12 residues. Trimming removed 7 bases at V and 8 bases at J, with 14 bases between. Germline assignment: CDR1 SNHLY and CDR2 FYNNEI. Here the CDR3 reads CASKEGFEEAFF. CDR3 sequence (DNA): TGTGCCAGCAAGGAGGGCTTTGAGGAAGCTTTCTTT.

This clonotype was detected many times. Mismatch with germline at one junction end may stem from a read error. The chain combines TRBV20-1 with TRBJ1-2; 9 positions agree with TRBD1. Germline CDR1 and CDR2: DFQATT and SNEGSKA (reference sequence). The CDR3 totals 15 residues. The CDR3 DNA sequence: TGCAGTCCTAGCCCGCGCGGGACAGGGAGAAGTGGCTACACCTTC. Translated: CSPSPRGTGRSGYTF.

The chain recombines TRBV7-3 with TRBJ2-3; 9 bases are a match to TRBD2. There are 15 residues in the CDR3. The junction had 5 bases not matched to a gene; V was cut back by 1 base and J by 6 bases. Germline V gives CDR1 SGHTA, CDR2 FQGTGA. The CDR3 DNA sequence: TGTGCCAGCAGCTTAATAAGCGGGGGGAAGGATACGCAGTATTTT. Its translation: CASSLISGGKDTQYF.

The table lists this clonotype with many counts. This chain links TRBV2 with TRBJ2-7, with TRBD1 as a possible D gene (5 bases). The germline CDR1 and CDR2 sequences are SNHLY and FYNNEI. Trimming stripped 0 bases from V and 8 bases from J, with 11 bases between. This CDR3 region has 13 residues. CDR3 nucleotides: TGTGCCAGCAGTGAAGCCACAGGTCTGAAGCAGTACTTC. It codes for CASSEATGLKQYF.

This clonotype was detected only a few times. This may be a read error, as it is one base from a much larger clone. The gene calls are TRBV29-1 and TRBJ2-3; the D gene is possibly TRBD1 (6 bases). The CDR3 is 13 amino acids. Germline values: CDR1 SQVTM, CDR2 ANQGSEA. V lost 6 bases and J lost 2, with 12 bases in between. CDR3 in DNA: TGCAGCGTGAGCAGGGGATCCACAGATACGCAGTATTTT. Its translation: CSVSRGSTDTQYF.

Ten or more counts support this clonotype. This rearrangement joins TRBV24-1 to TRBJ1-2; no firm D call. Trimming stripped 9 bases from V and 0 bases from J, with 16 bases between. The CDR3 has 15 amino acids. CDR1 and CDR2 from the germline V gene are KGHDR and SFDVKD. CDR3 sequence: CATHDGRGANYGYTF. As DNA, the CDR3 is TGTGCCACCCACGATGGACGGGGAGCTAACTATGGCTACACCTTC.

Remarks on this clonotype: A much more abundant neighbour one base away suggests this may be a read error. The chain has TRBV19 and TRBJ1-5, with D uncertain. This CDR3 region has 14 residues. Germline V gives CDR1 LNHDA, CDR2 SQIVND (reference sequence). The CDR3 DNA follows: TGTGCCAGTAGCGAGCGGTCCGGCAATCAGTCCCAGCATTTT. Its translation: CASSERSGNQSQHF. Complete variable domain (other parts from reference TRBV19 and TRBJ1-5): DGGITQSPKYLFRKEGQNVTLSCEQNLNHDAMYWYRQDPGQGLRLIYYSQIVNDFQKGDIAEGYSVSREKKESFPLTVTSAQKNPTAFYLCASSERSGNQSQHFGDGTRLSIL.

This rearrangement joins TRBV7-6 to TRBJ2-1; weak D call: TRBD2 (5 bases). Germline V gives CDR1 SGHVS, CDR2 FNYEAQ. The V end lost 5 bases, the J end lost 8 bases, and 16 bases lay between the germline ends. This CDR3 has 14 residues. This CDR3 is CASSRTPLSDEQFF. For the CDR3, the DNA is TGTGCCAGCAGCCGGACTCCTTTGAGCGATGAGCAGTTCTTC.

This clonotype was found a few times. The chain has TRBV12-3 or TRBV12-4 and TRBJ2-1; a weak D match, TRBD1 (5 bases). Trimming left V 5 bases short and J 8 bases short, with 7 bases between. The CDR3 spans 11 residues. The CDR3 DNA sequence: TGTGCCAGCAGTAGGGGCGATGAGCAGTTCTTC. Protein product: CASSRGDEQFF.

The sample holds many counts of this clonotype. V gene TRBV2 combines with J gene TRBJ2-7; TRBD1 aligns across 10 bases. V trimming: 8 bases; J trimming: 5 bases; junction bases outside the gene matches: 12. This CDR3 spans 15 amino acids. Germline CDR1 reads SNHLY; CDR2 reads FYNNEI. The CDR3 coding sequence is TGTGCCAGCGGAACTCCGGGACAGGGGATCGACGAGCAGTACTTC. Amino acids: CASGTPGQGIDEQYF.

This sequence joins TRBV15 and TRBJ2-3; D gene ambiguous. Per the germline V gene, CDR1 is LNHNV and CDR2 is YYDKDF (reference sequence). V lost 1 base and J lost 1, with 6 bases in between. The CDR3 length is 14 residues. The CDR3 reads CATSRGGRTDTQYF. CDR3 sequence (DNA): TGTGCCACCAGCAGAGGGGGTCGCACAGATACGCAGTATTTT.

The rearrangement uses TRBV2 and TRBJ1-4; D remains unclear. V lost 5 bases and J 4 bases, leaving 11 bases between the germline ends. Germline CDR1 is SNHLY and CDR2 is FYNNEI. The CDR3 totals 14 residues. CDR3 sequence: CASSFSGVNEKLFF. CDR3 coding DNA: TGTGCCAGCAGTTTTAGCGGGGTTAATGAAAAACTGTTTTTT. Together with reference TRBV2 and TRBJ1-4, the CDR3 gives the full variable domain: EPEVTQTPSHQVTQMGQEVILRCVPISNHLYFYWYRQILGQKVEFLVSFYNNEISEKSEIFDDQFSVERPDGSNFTLKIRSTKLEDSAMYFCASSFSGVNEKLFFGSGTQLSVL.